These T cell receptor beta chains were read from a single sample in a study of spatial heterogeneity in lung cancer. TCRdb re-derived calls from the 5' RACE reads in MiXCR, one entry per CDR3 protein. Here the sample spans about 38,000 distinct CDR3 sequences, 6.5% to 9.5% being singletons. The sample here was PBMCs, taken at follow-up. These receptors all come from a male donor with early-stage non-small cell lung cancer. CDR3s include the opening cysteine and the closing phenylalanine or tryptophan. A D gene is named only where the DNA matches it firmly. Where a row states a size, it is once, few, many or the class of an expanded clone; other rows omit it.

TGCAGTGCTAGAGATCCCGGGAAGTACAATGAGCAGTTCTTC	CSARDPGKYNEQFF	many	14	-	TRBV20-1	TRBJ2-1
TGTGCCAGCAGCCCGGGACTAGCGGGGTCTAGCACAGATACGCAGTATTTT	CASSPGLAGSSTDTQYF	many	17	TRBD2	TRBV7-6	TRBJ2-3
TGTGCCAGCAGCTTGGGGGCCGCCTACGAGCAGTACTTC	CASSLGAAYEQYF	-	13	-	TRBV11-1	TRBJ2-7
TGTGCCAGCAGCGATCCGAATATGAACACTGAAGCTTTCTTT	CASSDPNMNTEAFF	once	14	-	TRBV5-6	TRBJ1-1
TGTGCCAGCAGCTCAACCGGACAGGCCGGTGGAAACACCATATATTTT	CASSSTGQAGGNTIYF	many	16	TRBD1	TRBV5-6	TRBJ1-3
TGCGCCAGCAGGGCGGATGATCACAATGAGCAGTTCTTC	CASRADDHNEQFF	many	13	-	TRBV5-1	TRBJ2-1
TGCAGCGTTGAGGAGGGGGACAGCGTCTATGGCTACACCTTC	CSVEEGDSVYGYTF	many	14	TRBD1	TRBV29-1	TRBJ1-2
TGTGCCAGCAGGTCGGGACCTGAAGCTTTCTTT	CASRSGPEAFF	many	11	-	TRBV2	TRBJ1-1
TGCAGTGCTAGAGCTGGACTAGCCTCCTACAATGAGCAGTTCTTC	CSARAGLASYNEQFF	many	15	TRBD2	TRBV20-1	TRBJ2-1
TGTGCCAGCAGCTCGACTTCGGCTTACGAGCAGTACTTC	CASSSTSAYEQYF	many	13	-	TRBV7-9	TRBJ2-7
TGTGCCAGCAGCTTAAACGGTCCCTCGAACACCGGGGAGCTGTTTTTT	CASSLNGPSNTGELFF	many	16	-	TRBV7-3	TRBJ2-2
TGTGCCAGCAGCTTAACCCGGACTAGCGGGGGACGACATACGCAGTATTTT	CASSLTRTSGGRHTQYF	many	17	TRBD2	TRBV11-2	TRBJ2-3
TGTGCCAGCAGCCCGGGGCAGGGGGTGGAGACCCAGTACTTC	CASSPGQGVETQYF	many	14	TRBD1	TRBV6-5	TRBJ2-5
TGCAGTGCTAGAGACCTGGACACCCCGGCTGCCTACGAACAGTACTTC	CSARDLDTPAAYEQYF	many	16	-	TRBV20-1	TRBJ2-7